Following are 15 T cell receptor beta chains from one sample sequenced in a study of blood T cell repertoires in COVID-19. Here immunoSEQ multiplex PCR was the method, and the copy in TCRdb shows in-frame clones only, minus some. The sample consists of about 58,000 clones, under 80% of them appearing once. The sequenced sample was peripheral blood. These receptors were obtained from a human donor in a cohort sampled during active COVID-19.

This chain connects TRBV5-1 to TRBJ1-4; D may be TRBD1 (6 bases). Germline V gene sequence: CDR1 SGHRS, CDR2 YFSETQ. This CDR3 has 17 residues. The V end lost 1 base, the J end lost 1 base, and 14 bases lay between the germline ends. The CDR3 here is CASSLWGRGGTNEKLFF. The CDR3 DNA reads TGCGCCAGCAGCTTGTGGGGCAGGGGTGGAACTAATGAAAAACTGTTTTTT.

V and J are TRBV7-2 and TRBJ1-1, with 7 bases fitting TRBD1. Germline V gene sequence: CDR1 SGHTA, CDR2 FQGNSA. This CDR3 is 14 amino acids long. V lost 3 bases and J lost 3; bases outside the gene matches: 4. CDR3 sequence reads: CASSFQGVYTEAFF. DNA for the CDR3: TGTGCCAGCAGCTTTCAGGGGGTGTACACTGAAGCTTTCTTT.

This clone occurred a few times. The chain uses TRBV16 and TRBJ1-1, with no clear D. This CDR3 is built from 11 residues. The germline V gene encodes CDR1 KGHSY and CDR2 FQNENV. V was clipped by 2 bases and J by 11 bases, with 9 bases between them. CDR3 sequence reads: CASSQGLRAFF. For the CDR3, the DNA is TGTGCCAGCAGCCAAGGGCTAAGGGCTTTCTTT.

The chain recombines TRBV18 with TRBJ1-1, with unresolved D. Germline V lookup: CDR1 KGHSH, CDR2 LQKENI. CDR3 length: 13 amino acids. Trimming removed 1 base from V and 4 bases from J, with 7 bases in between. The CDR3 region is CASSPLRGTEAFF. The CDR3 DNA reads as TGTGCCAGCTCACCACTACGGGGCACTGAAGCTTTCTTT.

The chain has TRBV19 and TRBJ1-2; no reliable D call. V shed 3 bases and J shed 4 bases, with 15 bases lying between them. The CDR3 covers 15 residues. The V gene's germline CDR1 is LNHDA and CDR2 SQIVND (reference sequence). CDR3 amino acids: CASSIFERAAYGYTF. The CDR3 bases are TGTGCCAGTAGTATTTTCGAGAGGGCGGCCTATGGCTACACCTTC.

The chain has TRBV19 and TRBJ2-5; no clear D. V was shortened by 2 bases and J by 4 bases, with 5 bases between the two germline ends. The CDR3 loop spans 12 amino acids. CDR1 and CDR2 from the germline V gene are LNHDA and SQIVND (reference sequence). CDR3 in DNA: TGTGCCAGTAGTATAAGGAGAGAGACCCAGTACTTC. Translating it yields CASSIRRETQYF.

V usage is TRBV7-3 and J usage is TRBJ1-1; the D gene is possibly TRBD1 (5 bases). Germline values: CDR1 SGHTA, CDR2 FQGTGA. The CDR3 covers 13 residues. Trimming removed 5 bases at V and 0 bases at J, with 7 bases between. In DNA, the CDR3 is TGTGCCAGCAGCGTACAGGTGAACACTGAAGCTTTCTTT. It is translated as CASSVQVNTEAFF.

The CDR3, as DNA: TGTGCCACCAGTGACCCGAGGGTCGCGGGGCTTGGCACAGATACGCAGTATTTT. Protein sequence: CATSDPRVAGLGTDTQYF. This chain uses TRBV24-1 with TRBJ2-3; tentatively, D is TRBD2 (6 bases). This CDR3 region has 18 residues. The germline V gene encodes CDR1 KGHDR and CDR2 SFDVKD. Trimming left V 4 bases short and J 1 base short, with 20 bases between.

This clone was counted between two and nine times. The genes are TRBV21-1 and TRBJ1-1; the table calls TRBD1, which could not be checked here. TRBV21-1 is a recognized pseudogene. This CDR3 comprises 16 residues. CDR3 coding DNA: TGTGCCAGCAGCGCAGGAGTCGACAGGGGATTTACTGAAGCTTTCTTT. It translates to CASSAGVDRGFTEAFF.

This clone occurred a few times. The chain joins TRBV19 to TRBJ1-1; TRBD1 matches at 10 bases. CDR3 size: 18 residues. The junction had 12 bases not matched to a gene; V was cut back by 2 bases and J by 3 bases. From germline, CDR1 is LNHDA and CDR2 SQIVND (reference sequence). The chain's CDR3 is CASSIRDRGLYSDTEAFF. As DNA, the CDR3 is TGTGCCAGTAGTATACGAGACAGGGGGCTTTATTCGGACACTGAAGCTTTCTTT.

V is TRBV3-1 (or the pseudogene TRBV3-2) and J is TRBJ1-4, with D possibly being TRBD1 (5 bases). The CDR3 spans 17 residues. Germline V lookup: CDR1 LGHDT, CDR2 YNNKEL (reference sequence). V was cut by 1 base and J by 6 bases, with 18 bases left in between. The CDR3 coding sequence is TGTGCCAGCAGCCAAGGTCTCGGAGCAGGGATTTATGAAAAACTGTTTTTT. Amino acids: CASSQGLGAGIYEKLFF.

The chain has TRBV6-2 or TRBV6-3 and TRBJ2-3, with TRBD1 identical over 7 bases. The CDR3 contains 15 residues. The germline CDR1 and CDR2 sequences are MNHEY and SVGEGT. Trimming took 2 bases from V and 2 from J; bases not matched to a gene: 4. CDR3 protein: CASSYGTANTDTQYF. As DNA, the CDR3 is TGTGCCAGCAGTTACGGGACAGCGAACACAGATACGCAGTATTTT.

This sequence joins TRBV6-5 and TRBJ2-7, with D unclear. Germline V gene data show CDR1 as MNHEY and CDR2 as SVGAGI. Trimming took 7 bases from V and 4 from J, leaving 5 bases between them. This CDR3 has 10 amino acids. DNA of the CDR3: TGTGCCAGCACCAGGTACGAGCAGTACTTC. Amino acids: CASTRYEQYF.

The CDR3 sequence: CATKLQLLDTEAFF. The DNA of the CDR3 is TGTGCCACCAAACTACAATTATTGGACACTGAAGCTTTCTTT. The rearrangement joins TRBV6-5 to TRBJ1-1; unclear D gene. Germline V gives CDR1 MNHEY, CDR2 SVGAGI. This CDR3 is 14 amino acids long. Trimming removed 10 bases from V and 3 bases from J, with 18 bases in between.

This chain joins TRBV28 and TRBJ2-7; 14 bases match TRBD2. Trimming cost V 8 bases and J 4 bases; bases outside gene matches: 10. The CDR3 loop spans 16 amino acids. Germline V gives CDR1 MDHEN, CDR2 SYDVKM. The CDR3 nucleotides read TGTGCCAGCCGCAAGGGACTAGCGGGAGTTCGGTACGAGCAGTACTTC. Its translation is CASRKGLAGVRYEQYF.